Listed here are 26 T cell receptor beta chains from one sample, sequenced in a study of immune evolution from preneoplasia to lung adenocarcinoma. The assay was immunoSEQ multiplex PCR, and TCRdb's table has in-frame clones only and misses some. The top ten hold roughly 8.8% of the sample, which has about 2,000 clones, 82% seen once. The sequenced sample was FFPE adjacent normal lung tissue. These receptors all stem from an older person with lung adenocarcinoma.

CDR3 nucleotide sequence: TGTGCCAGCAGTTTGAGCGGGAACACTGAAGCTTTCTTT. Translating gives CASSLSGNTEAFF. The rearrangement joins TRBV28 to TRBJ1-1; no definite D call. Trimming stripped 3 bases from V and 1 base from J, with 6 bases between. Germline CDR1 MDHEN, CDR2 SYDVKM. This CDR3 has 13 residues. Supplemented by reference TRBV28 and TRBJ1-1, the full variable domain reads DVKVTQSSRYLVKRTGEKVFLECVQDMDHENMFWYRQDPGLGLRLIYFSYDVKMKEKGDIPEGYSVSREKKERFSLILESASTNQTSMYLCASSLSGNTEAFFGQGTRLTVV.

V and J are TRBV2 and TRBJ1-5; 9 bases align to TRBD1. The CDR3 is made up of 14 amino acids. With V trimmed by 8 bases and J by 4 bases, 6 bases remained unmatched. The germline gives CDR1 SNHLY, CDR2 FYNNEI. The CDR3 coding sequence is TGTGCCAGCTTCACAGGGGGCGCGAATCAGCCCCAGCATTTT. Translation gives CASFTGGANQPQHF.

CDR3 bases: TGCAGCGGCCTTGCCCAGGAGACTGAAGCTTTCTTT. Amino acids: CSGLAQETEAFF. V is TRBV29-1 and J is TRBJ1-1; D remains unclear. V shed 7 bases and J shed 5 bases, with 14 bases lying between them. The CDR3 is 12 residues long. CDR1 is SQVTM and CDR2 is ANQGSEA in the germline V gene.

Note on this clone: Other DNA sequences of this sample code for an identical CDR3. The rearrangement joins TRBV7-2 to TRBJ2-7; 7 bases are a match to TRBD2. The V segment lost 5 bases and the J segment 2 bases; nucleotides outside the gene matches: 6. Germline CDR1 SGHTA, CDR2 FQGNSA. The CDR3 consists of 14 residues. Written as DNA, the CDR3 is TGTGCCAGCAGCCCTGGGACTATACCCTACGAGCAGTACTTC. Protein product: CASSPGTIPYEQYF.

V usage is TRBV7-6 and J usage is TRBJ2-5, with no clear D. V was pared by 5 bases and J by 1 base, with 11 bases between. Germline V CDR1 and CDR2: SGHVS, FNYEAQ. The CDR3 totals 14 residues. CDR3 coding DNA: TGTGCCAGCAGCATGCTGGACGGCCAAGAGACCCAGTACTTC. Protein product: CASSMLDGQETQYF.

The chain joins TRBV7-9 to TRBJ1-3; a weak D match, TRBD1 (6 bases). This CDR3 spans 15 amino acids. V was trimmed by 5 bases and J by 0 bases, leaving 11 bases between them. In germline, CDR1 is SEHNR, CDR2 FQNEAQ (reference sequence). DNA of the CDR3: TGTGCCAGCAGCCCTCAGACAGGCTCTGGAAACACCATATATTTT. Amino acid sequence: CASSPQTGSGNTIYF.

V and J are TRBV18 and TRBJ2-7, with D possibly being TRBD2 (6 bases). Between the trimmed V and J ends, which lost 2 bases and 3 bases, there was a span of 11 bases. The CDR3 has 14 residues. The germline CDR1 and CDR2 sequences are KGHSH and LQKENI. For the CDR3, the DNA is TGTGCCAGCTCACCAGGGACTTCCCTCTACGAGCAGTACTTC. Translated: CASSPGTSLYEQYF.

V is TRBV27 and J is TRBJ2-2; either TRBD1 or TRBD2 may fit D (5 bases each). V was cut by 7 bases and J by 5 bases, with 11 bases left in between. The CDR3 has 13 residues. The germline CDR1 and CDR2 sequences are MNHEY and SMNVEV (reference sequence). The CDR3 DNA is TGTGCCAGCAAGCGAGGGGAGACCGGGGAGCTGTTTTTT. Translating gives CASKRGETGELFF.

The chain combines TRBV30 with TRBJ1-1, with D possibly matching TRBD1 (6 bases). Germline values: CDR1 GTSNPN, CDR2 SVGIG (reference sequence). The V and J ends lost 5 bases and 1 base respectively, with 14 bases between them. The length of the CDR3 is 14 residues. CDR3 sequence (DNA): TGTGCCTGGTCTCCGGGACACCAGAACACTGAAGCTTTCTTT. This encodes CAWSPGHQNTEAFF.

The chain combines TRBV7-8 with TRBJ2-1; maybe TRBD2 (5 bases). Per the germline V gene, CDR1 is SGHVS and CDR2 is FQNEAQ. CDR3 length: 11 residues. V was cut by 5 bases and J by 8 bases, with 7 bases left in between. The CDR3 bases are TGTGCCAGCAGCCGCGGGTATGAGCAGTTCTTC. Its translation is CASSRGYEQFF.

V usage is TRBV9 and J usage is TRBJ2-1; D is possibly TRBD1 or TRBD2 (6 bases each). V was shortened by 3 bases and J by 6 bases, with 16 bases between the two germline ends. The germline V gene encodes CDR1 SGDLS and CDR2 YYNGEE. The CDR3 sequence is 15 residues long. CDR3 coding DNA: TGTGCCAGCAGCGCCCCCGGGGGCAGCCGCAATGAGCAGTTCTTC. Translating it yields CASSAPGGSRNEQFF.

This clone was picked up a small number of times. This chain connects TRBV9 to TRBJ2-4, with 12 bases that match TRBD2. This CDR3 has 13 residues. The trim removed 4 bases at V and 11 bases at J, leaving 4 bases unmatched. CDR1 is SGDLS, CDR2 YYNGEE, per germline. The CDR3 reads CASSLAGGPVQYF. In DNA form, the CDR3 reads TGTGCCAGCAGCCTAGCGGGAGGGCCCGTTCAGTACTTC.

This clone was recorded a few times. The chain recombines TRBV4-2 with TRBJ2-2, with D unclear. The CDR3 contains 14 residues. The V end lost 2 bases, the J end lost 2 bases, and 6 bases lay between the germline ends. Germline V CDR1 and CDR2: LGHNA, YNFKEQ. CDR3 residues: CASSQLTNTGELFF. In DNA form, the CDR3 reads TGTGCCAGCAGCCAATTGACAAACACCGGGGAGCTGTTTTTT.

The CDR3 here is CASSVKESTGELFF. CDR3 nucleotide sequence: TGTGCCAGCAGCGTAAAGGAGTCCACCGGGGAGCTGTTTTTT. The rearrangement links TRBV9 to TRBJ2-2; no reliable D call. CDR3 length: 14 amino acids. Between the trimmed V and J ends, which lost 1 base and 4 bases, there was a span of 8 bases. The V gene's germline CDR1 is SGDLS and CDR2 YYNGEE.

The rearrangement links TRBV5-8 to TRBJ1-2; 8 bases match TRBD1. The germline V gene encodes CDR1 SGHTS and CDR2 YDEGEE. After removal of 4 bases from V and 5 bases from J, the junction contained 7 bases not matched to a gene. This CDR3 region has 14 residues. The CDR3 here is CASSLDRDNYGYTF. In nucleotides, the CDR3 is TGTGCCAGCAGCCTGGACAGGGATAATTATGGCTACACCTTC.

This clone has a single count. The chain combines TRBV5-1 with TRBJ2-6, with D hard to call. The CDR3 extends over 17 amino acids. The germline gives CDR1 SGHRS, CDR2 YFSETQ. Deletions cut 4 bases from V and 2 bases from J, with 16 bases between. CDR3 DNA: TGCGCCAGCAGCCCCCTAACCGGTCCTACTGGGGCCAACGTCCTGACTTTC. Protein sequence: CASSPLTGPTGANVLTF.

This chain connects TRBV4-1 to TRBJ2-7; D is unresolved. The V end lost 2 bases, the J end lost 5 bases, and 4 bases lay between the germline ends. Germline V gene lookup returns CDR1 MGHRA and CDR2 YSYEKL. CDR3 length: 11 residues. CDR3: CASSQRNEQYF. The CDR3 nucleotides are TGCGCCAGCAGCCAAAGGAACGAGCAGTACTTC.

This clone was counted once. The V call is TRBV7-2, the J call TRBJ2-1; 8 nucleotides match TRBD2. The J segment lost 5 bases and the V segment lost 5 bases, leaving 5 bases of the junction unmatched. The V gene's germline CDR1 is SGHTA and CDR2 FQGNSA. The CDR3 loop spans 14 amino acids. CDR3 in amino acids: CASSRGGQNNEQFF. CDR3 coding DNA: TGTGCCAGCAGCCGGGGGGGACAAAACAATGAGCAGTTCTTC.

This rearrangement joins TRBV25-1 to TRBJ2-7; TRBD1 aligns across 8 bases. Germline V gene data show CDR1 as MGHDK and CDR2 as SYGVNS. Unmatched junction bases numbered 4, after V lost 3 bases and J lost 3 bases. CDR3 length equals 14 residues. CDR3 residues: CASSDQGARYEQYF. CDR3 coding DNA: TGTGCCAGCAGTGACCAGGGGGCGCGCTACGAGCAGTACTTC.

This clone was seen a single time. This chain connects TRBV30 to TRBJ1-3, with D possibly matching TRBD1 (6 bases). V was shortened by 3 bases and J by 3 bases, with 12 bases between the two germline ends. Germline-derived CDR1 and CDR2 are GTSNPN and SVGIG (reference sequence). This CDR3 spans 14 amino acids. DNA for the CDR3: TGTGCCTGGAGGTCACAGGGCTTTGGAAACACCATATATTTT. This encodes CAWRSQGFGNTIYF.

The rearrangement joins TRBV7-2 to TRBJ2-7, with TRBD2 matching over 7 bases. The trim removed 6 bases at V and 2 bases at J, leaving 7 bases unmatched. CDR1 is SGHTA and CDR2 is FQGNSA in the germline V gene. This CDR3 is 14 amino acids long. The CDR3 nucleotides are TGTGCCAGCAGTTCTGGACTAGTTCCCTACGAGCAGTACTTC. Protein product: CASSSGLVPYEQYF.

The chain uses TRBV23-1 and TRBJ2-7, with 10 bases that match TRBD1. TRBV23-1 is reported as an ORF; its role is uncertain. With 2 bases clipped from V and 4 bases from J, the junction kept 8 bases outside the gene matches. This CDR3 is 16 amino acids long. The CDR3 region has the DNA TGCGCCAGCAGTCAAGAGGACAGGGGGATTTCGTACGAGCAGTACTTC. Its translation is CASSQEDRGISYEQYF.

In DNA form, the CDR3 reads TGTGCCAGCAGCAAAGTTGGCGCTTCCACAGATACGCAGTATTTT. This translates into CASSKVGASTDTQYF. V gene TRBV21-1 combines with J gene TRBJ2-3. TRBV21-1 is an annotated pseudogene. The length of the CDR3 is 15 residues.

The CDR3 sequence: CASRGSGPRQPQHF. The CDR3 DNA sequence: TGTGCCAGCAGGGGATCCGGGCCGCGGCAGCCCCAGCATTTT. This sequence joins TRBV6-5 and TRBJ1-5; no clear D gene. Trimming cost V 6 bases and J 7 bases, with 16 bases left between them. CDR1 is MNHEY and CDR2 is SVGAGI in the germline V gene. This CDR3 has 14 residues.

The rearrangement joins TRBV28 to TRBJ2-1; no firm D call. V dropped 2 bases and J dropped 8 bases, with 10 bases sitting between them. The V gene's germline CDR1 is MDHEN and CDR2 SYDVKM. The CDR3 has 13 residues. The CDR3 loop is CASSLAAVDEQFF. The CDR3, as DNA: TGTGCCAGCAGTTTAGCGGCTGTGGATGAGCAGTTCTTC.

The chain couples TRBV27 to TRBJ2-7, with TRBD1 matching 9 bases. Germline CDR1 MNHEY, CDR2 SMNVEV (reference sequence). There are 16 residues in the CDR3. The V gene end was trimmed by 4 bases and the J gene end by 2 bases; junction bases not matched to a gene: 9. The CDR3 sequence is CASSSPPRQGAYEQYF. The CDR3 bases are TGTGCCAGCAGTTCCCCCCCGCGACAGGGGGCCTACGAGCAGTACTTC.